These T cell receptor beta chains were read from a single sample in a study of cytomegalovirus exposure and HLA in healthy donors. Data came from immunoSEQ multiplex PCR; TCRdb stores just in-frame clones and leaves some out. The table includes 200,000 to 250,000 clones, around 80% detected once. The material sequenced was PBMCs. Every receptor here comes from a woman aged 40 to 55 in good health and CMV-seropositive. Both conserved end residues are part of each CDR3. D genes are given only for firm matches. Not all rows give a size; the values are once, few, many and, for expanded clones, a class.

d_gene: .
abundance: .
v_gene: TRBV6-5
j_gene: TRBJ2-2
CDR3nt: TGTGCCAGCAGACCAGACAGATTGCATGCCGGGGAGCTGTTTTTT
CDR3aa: CASRPDRLHAGELFF

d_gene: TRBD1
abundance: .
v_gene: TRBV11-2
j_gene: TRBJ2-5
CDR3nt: TGTGCCAGCAGCCCGGGGACAGGGGGCCAAGAGACCCAGTACTTC
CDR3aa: CASSPGTGGQETQYF

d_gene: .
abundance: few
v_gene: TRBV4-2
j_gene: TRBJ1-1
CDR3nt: TGTGCCAGCAGCCAGCCAATAGGCGGGGTGATGAACACTGAAGCTTTCTTT
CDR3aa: CASSQPIGGVMNTEAFF

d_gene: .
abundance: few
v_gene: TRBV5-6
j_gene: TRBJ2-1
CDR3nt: TGTGCCAGCAGCTTGCCAGGACTGGGCTCCTACAATGAGCAGTTCTTC
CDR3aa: CASSLPGLGSYNEQFF

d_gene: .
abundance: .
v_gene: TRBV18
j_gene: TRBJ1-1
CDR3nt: TGTGCCAGCTCACCCTATGGGGGGATGAACACTGAAGCTTTCTTT
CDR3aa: CASSPYGGMNTEAFF

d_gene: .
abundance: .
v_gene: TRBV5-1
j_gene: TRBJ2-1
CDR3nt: TGCGCCAGCAGCTTGGTGGCGGAGTCTCTCTCGGGAAATGAGCAGTTCTTC
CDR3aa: CASSLVAESLSGNEQFF

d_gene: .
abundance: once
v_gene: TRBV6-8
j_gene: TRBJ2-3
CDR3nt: TGTGCCAGCAGTGCTCCATGGGGGGACACAGATACGCAGTATTTT
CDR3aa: CASSAPWGDTDTQYF

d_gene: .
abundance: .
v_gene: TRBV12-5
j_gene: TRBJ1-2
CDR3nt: TGTGCTAGTGGTTTGCCCACGGTATATGGCTACACCTTC
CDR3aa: CASGLPTVYGYTF

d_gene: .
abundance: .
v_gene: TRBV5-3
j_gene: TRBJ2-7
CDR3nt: TGTGCCAGATGGGGCGACGAGCAGTACTTC
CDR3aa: CARWGDEQYF

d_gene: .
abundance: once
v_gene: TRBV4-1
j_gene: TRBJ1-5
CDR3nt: TGCGCCAGCAGCCAAGATGGGGGCAGGGCTAATCAGCCCCAGCATTTT
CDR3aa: CASSQDGGRANQPQHF

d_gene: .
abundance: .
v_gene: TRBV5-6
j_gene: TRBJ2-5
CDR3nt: TGTGCCAGCAGCGGGGGGGCAAGAGAGACCCAGTACTTC
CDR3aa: CASSGGARETQYF

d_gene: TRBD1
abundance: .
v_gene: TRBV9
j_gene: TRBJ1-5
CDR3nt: TGTGCCAGCAGCGAGGGACAGGCGAGCAATCAGCCCCAGCATTTT
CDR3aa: CASSEGQASNQPQHF

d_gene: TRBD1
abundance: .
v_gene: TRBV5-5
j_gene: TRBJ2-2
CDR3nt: TGTGCCAGCAGCCTACCGACAGGGTCGAACACCGGGGAGCTGTTTTTT
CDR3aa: CASSLPTGSNTGELFF

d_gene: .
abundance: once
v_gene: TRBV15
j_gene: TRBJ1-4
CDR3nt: TGTGCCACCAGCGGGGGGGGAAAACTGTTTTTT
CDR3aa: CATSGGGKLFF

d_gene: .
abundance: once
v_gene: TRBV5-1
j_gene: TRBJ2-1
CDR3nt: TGCGCCAGCAGCTTGGCTATCAACAATGAGCAGTTCTTC
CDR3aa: CASSLAINNEQFF

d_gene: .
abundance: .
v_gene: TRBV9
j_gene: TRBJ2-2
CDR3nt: TGTGCCAGCAGCGTAGTGCGGGACCCGAACACCGGGGAGCTGTTTTTT
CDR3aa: CASSVVRDPNTGELFF

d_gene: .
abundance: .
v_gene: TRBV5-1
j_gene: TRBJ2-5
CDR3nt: TGCGCCAGCAGCTTGGGGTCGGGTACTTCGGAGACCCAGTACTTC
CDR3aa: CASSLGSGTSETQYF

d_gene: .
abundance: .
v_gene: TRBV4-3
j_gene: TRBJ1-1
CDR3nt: TGCGCCAGCAGCCAAGGGACGGGCCCGGGGACTGAAGCTTTCTTT
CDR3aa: CASSQGTGPGTEAFF

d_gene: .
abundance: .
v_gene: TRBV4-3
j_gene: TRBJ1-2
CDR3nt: TGCGCCAGCAGCCAAGTTGGGCGTCTCATTGGGGGCTACACCTTC
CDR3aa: CASSQVGRLIGGYTF

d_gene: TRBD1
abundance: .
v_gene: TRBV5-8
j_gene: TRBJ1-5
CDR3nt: TGTGCCAGCAGCTTCAGGGGGCGCGGGGAACAGCCCCAGCATTTT
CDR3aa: CASSFRGRGEQPQHF

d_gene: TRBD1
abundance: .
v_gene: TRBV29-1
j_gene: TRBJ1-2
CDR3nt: TGCAGCGCCAACCAGGACAGGGGGCAATCTGCCTTC
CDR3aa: CSANQDRGQSAF

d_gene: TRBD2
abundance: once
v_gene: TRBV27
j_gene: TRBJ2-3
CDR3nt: TGTGCCAGCAGTCCCGCCAAATACCTAGCGGGGGGGCTCACAGATACGCAGTATTTT
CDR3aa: CASSPAKYLAGGLTDTQYF

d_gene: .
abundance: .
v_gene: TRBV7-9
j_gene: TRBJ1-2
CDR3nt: TGTGCCAGCAGCTTCGATTCAGGGGCCGGCTACACCTTC
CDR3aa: CASSFDSGAGYTF

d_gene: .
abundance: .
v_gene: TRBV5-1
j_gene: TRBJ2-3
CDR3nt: TGCGCCAGCAGCTTGGCCAAGTCTCTTAGCGGACAATACACAGATACGCAGTATTTT
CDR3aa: CASSLAKSLSGQYTDTQYF

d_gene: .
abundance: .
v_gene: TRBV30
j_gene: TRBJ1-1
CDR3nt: TGTGCCTGGAATGTAGGACAGATGAACACTGAAGCTTTCTTT
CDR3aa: CAWNVGQMNTEAFF

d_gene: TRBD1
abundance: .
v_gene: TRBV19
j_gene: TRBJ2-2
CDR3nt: TGTGCCAGTAGTTCCCGACAGGGCCCCGTCGACACCGGGGAGCTGTTTTTT
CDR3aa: CASSSRQGPVDTGELFF

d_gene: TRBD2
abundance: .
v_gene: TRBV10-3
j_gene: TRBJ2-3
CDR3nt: TGTGCCATCAGTGAACGGCGGGGGGCACAAGATACGCAGTATTTT
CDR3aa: CAISERRGAQDTQYF

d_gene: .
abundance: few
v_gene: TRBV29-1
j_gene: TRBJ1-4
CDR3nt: TGCAGCGTTGGCGGGCAGTCGGGGGGGGAAAAACTGTTTTTT
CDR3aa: CSVGGQSGGEKLFF